This T cell receptor (beta chain) is from a study of cytomegalovirus exposure and HLA in healthy donors. Study-wide points: TCR beta V segments were, for the most part, productive about 87% or about 30% of the time in an earlier analysis. Later analysis reportedly placed an Asian-associated ancestry cluster below the roughly 640-donor mean in N-insertions.

On this clone itself: Its cognate antigen is unknown.

Primers for the PCR totalled 60 Vbeta and 13 Jbeta. Some clones are missing from TCRdb's copy, which holds only in-frame ones; the method was immunoSEQ multiplex PCR. The sample has 95,000 to 100,000 clones, about 81% seen once. V was cut by 5 bases and J by 2 bases, with 12 bases left in between. The germline V gene has CDR1 SGHKS and CDR2 YYEKEE (reference sequence). There are 14 residues in the CDR3. The sequence was collected from a man aged 50 or older in good health and CMV-seronegative. The material sequenced was PBMCs. The chain couples TRBV5-5 to TRBJ2-3; D unclear. This chain's CDR3 is CASSFSQTTDTQYF. CDR3 DNA sequence: TGTGCCAGCAGTTTCTCACAGACCACAGATACGCAGTATTTT.